A single sample gave rise to the 29 T cell receptor beta chains below, sequenced in a study of early T cells in non-severe SARS-CoV-2 infection (dated by TCRdb to the early 2020s). The library was built by means of 5' RACE. Data came from a NextSeq 500. TCRdb's own reprocessing of the public reads used fastp at Q25 and MiXCR and kept productive beta chains. When rows share a CDR3 protein, they turn into one entry using the most common DNA and genes. The sample contains 62,000 or so distinct CDR3 sequences, 7% to 10% of them found a single time. The ten largest clonotypes hold around 15% of the sample. The material sequenced was whole blood, taken at baseline. The receptors come from an adult who was a healthcare worker with PCR-confirmed SARS-CoV-2 infection or an uninfected control (not recorded which).

The chain is built from TRBV20-1 and TRBJ1-5; D ambiguous. This CDR3 has 12 amino acids. V lost 2 bases and J lost 7, with 9 bases in between. Germline assignment: CDR1 DFQATT and CDR2 SNEGSKA (reference sequence). This chain's CDR3 is CSARRAGQPQHF. The CDR3 DNA reads as TGCAGTGCTAGACGGGCGGGCCAGCCCCAGCATTTT.

This clonotype was detected ten times or more. The chain combines TRBV27 with TRBJ1-6, with D hard to call. Germline CDR1 MNHEY, CDR2 SMNVEV (reference sequence). Trimming pared 10 bases from V and 5 bases from J, leaving 12 bases between. This CDR3 is built from 13 residues. The CDR3 DNA reads TGTGCCACCCAGCTACGCAATAATTCACCCCTCCACTTT. Protein: CATQLRNNSPLHF.

The chain uses TRBV10-2 and TRBJ2-3, with unresolved D. The ends were cut back, 6 bases at V and 1 base at J, with 11 bases in the middle. CDR1 and CDR2 from the germline V gene are WSHSY and SAAADI. The CDR3 is 14 amino acids. CDR3 coding DNA: TGCGCCAGCAGCATGACTTCTCGCACAGATACGCAGTATTTT. Translating gives CASSMTSRTDTQYF.

The chain is built from TRBV11-2 and TRBJ1-1; the D gene is possibly TRBD1 (5 bases). The CDR3 is 13 amino acids. The germline gives CDR1 SGHAT, CDR2 FQNNGV. With 6 bases removed from V and 11 bases from J, the gap between germline ends came to 19 bases. The chain's CDR3 is CASRSTRGPGAFF. In DNA form, the CDR3 reads TGTGCCAGCAGATCAACCCGGGGCCCTGGGGCTTTCTTT.

This clonotype was seen many times. The chain links TRBV6-6 to TRBJ2-7; 9 positions match TRBD2. The CDR3 extends over 14 amino acids. The V segment lost 5 bases and the J segment 3 bases; nucleotides outside the gene matches: 5. Looked up from germline, CDR1 is MNHNY and CDR2 is SVGAGI (reference sequence). CDR3 DNA sequence: TGTGCCAGCAGTCTACTAGCGGGTGTCTACGAGCAGTACTTC. It is translated as CASSLLAGVYEQYF.

This clonotype appeared many times. The rearrangement uses TRBV6-6 and TRBJ2-6; D is uncertain. The CDR3 contains 16 residues. Trimming took 5 bases from V and 3 from J, leaving 14 bases between them. Germline-derived CDR1 and CDR2 are MNHNY and SVGAGI (reference sequence). The CDR3 nucleotides read TGTGCCAGCAGTGACCCAAACACAGTTGGGGCCAACGTCCTGACTTTC. Translation: CASSDPNTVGANVLTF.

This clonotype was picked up many times. The V and J genes are TRBV7-3 and TRBJ1-6; D gene ambiguous. The CDR3 covers 14 residues. CDR1 is SGHTA, CDR2 FQGTGA, per germline. With 3 bases removed from V and 7 bases from J, the gap between germline ends came to 10 bases. The CDR3 is CASSFGMYNSPLHF. CDR3 bases: TGTGCCAGCAGCTTTGGCATGTACAATTCACCCCTCCACTTT. Full variable domain (outside the CDR3, taken from reference TRBV7-3 and TRBJ1-6): GAGVSQTPSNKVTEKGKYVELRCDPISGHTALYWYRQSLGQGPEFLIYFQGTGAADDSGLPNDRFFAVRPEGSVSTLKIQRTERGDSAVYLCASSFGMYNSPLHFGNGTRLTVT.

This chain uses TRBV5-6 with TRBJ2-1; no clear D gene. Trimming left V 0 bases short and J 8 bases short, with 9 bases between. This CDR3 has 13 residues. Germline lookup yields CDR1 SGHDT and CDR2 YYEEEE. CDR3 in amino acids: CASSLGPQDEQFF. The CDR3 DNA reads as TGTGCCAGCAGCTTGGGTCCCCAGGATGAGCAGTTCTTC.

The table lists this clonotype with many counts. The chain links TRBV19 to TRBJ2-4; TRBD1 matches at 7 bases. V trimming: 4 bases; J trimming: 4 bases; junction bases outside the gene matches: 7. The CDR3 length is 15 residues. Per germline, CDR1 LNHDA and CDR2 SQIVND (reference sequence). The CDR3 spells CASSRFLGQKNIQYF. In nucleotides, the CDR3 is TGTGCCAGTAGTAGATTCCTGGGACAGAAAAACATTCAGTACTTC.

This clonotype showed up just a few times. This rearrangement joins TRBV5-5 to TRBJ2-5; D gene ambiguous. Germline values: CDR1 SGHKS, CDR2 YYEKEE (reference sequence). V lost 1 base and J 2 bases, leaving 9 bases between the germline ends. The CDR3 loop spans 14 amino acids. The CDR3, as DNA: TGTGCCAGCAGCTTGCTCCGAGGACAAGAGACCCAGTACTTC. Its translation is CASSLLRGQETQYF.

This clonotype was found many times. The V gene is TRBV11-3, the J gene TRBJ2-1; TRBD2 matches 11 bases. Germline-derived CDR1 and CDR2 are SGHNT and YENEEA. V trimming: 5 bases; J trimming: 0 bases; junction bases outside the gene matches: 15. The CDR3 is 20 amino acids. CDR3 DNA: TGTGCCAGCAGCGGAAGGGGGACTAGCGGTCCCAGGAGCTCCTACAATGAGCAGTTCTTC. Encoded protein: CASSGRGTSGPRSSYNEQFF.

V is TRBV25-1 and J is TRBJ2-3; 10 bases line up with TRBD2. V trimming: 1 base; J trimming: 10 bases; junction bases outside the gene matches: 11. Looked up from germline, CDR1 is MGHDK and CDR2 is SYGVNS. This CDR3 spans 16 amino acids. The chain's CDR3 is CASSELTSGPAAPQYF. Here the CDR3 DNA reads TGTGCCAGCAGTGAATTGACTAGCGGGCCGGCAGCTCCGCAGTATTTT.

In the case of this clonotype: An end of the junction differs from the germline gene, which may be a read error. The chain carries TRBV2 and TRBJ1-6; unclear D gene. Germline V gene lookup returns CDR1 SNHLY and CDR2 FYNNEI. The length of the CDR3 is 18 residues. CDR3: CASSDRGTGSSYNSPLHF. As DNA, the CDR3 is TGTGCCAGCAGTGACCGGGGAACTGGGAGCTCCTATAATTCGCCCCTCCACTTT.

The CDR3 DNA reads TGTGCCAGCAGTGAAGGAGGGCAGGGAACAGATACGCAGTATTTT. Translated, it gives CASSEGGQGTDTQYF. The V gene is TRBV2, the J gene TRBJ2-3; D assignment may be TRBD1 or TRBD2 (5 bases each). Trimming stripped 1 base from V and 3 bases from J, with 11 bases between. The CDR3 is 15 residues long. Germline CDR1 and CDR2: SNHLY and FYNNEI.

The V gene is TRBV6-1, the J gene TRBJ2-5, with D maybe TRBD1 (6 bases). The germline CDR1 and CDR2 sequences are MNHNS and SASEGT. This CDR3 has 13 residues. Trimming shortened V by 6 bases and J by 3 bases, and 11 bases separated the two germline ends. The CDR3 nucleotides are TGTGCCAGCAGAAGAGGGGGAGAAGAGACCCAGTACTTC. Protein sequence: CASRRGGEETQYF.

This clonotype was counted once. The chain is built from TRBV3-1 and TRBJ2-1; 10 bases agree with TRBD2. Germline V gene data show CDR1 as LGHDT and CDR2 as YNNKEL (reference sequence). This CDR3 region has 14 residues. Unmatched junction bases numbered 8, after V lost 9 bases and J lost 6 bases. The CDR3 DNA reads TGTGCCAGTAGCTTACGGACTAGCGGCAATGAGCAGTTCTTC. It specifies CASSLRTSGNEQFF.

This clonotype was observed a few times. The V gene is TRBV4-3, the J gene TRBJ1-1; 7 nucleotides line up with TRBD1. The J segment lost 3 bases and the V segment lost 2 bases, leaving 15 bases of the junction unmatched. Germline CDR1 and CDR2: LGHNA and YSLEER. This CDR3 has 18 amino acids. DNA of the CDR3: TGCGCCAGCAGCCAATCCGCCGGGACAGAGAAAGGCTACACTGAAGCTTTCTTT. It codes for CASSQSAGTEKGYTEAFF.

This clonotype showed up many times. The genes are TRBV3-1 and TRBJ2-1, with 7 bases fitting TRBD2. The CDR3 consists of 13 residues. Germline CDR1 and CDR2: LGHDT and YNNKEL (reference sequence). V trimming: 5 bases; J trimming: 6 bases; junction bases outside the gene matches: 4. The chain's CDR3 is CASSETSLNEQFF. The CDR3, as DNA: TGTGCCAGCAGCGAGACTAGCCTCAATGAGCAGTTCTTC.

Only a few counts were recorded for this clonotype. The rearrangement joins TRBV7-3 to TRBJ1-5, with 7 bases aligning to TRBD1. The ends lost 8 bases at V and 4 bases at J; junction bases unmatched: 11. The CDR3 loop spans 15 amino acids. The germline gives CDR1 SGHTA, CDR2 FQGTGA. The CDR3 loop reads CASFQGGPYNQPQHF. The CDR3 nucleotides read TGTGCCAGCTTCCAGGGGGGACCCTATAATCAGCCCCAGCATTTT.

The chain employs TRBV6-1 and TRBJ1-1; D is uncertain. The V and J ends lost 10 bases and 1 base respectively, with 16 bases between them. This CDR3 contains 14 residues. Per germline, CDR1 MNHNS and CDR2 SASEGT. CDR3 loop: CATRTWEGNTEAFF. The CDR3 DNA is TGTGCCACCCGGACCTGGGAAGGGAACACTGAAGCTTTCTTT.

The J gene is TRBJ2-7, the V gene TRBV12-3 or TRBV12-4; the D gene could be TRBD1 or TRBD2 (5 bases each). Trimming took 6 bases from V and 7 from J, leaving 19 bases between them. CDR3 length: 14 amino acids. CDR3 loop: CASSNRDRTREQYF. The CDR3 DNA reads TGTGCCAGCAGCAACCGGGACCGAACCCGGGAGCAGTACTTC.

This clonotype was recorded at least ten times. V usage is TRBV6-5 and J usage is TRBJ1-5; maybe TRBD1 (5 bases). V dropped 6 bases and J dropped 5 bases, with 17 bases sitting between them. The germline gives CDR1 MNHEY, CDR2 SVGAGI. This CDR3 has 15 residues. CDR3 sequence (DNA): TGTGCCAGCAGGCGGGTAGGGGATTGGGATCAGCCCCAGCATTTT. It yields the protein CASRRVGDWDQPQHF.

This clonotype was detected a few times. The J gene is TRBJ2-5, the V gene TRBV11-2; 10 bases are a match to TRBD1. This CDR3 is 15 amino acids long. J lost 3 bases, V lost 6 bases, and 7 bases had no gene match. Looked up from germline, CDR1 is SGHAT and CDR2 is FQNNGV. The CDR3 DNA is TGTGCCAGCAGTCGACAGGGGGCTACGGAAGAGACCCAGTACTTC. Encoded protein: CASSRQGATEETQYF.

In its sample, this clonotype was seen a few times. V and J are TRBV18 and TRBJ1-5, with D uncertain. The V gene's germline CDR1 is KGHSH and CDR2 LQKENI. V lost 3 bases and J lost 4, with 7 bases in between. The length of the CDR3 is 13 residues. The CDR3: CASSPEVNQPQHF. The CDR3 region has the DNA TGTGCCAGCTCACCTGAGGTGAATCAGCCCCAGCATTTT.

There are many counts of this clonotype. The chain carries TRBV28 and TRBJ1-2; D is unclear. Germline CDR1 and CDR2: MDHEN and SYDVKM. V lost 6 bases, J lost 0 bases, and 8 bases lay in between. The CDR3 has 13 residues. CDR3 residues: CASRTDTNYGYTF. The CDR3 nucleotides are TGTGCCAGCAGGACGGATACTAACTATGGCTACACCTTC.

V gene TRBV30 combines with J gene TRBJ1-1, with a tentative D call TRBD1 (5 bases). CDR3 size: 13 residues. Germline V gene lookup returns CDR1 GTSNPN and CDR2 SVGIG (reference sequence). V lost 5 bases and J lost 5, with 15 bases in between. The CDR3 region has the DNA TGTGCCTGGGACAGCCCCTTGGGGACTGAAGCTTTCTTT. Translation: CAWDSPLGTEAFF.

V is TRBV5-1 and J is TRBJ2-1; tentatively, D is TRBD2 (6 bases). The CDR3 is made up of 16 amino acids. Per the germline V gene, CDR1 is SGHRS and CDR2 is YFSETQ. V was trimmed by 4 bases and J by 2 bases, leaving 16 bases between them. The CDR3 DNA sequence: TGCGCCAGCAGCAGGACAACCGGGACTCCCTACAATGAGCAGTTCTTC. It codes for CASSRTTGTPYNEQFF.

The V and J genes are TRBV20-1 and TRBJ2-3; 9 positions match TRBD2. J lost 2 bases, V lost 3 bases, and 15 bases had no gene match. Germline CDR1 DFQATT, CDR2 SNEGSKA (reference sequence). This CDR3 has 18 amino acids. CDR3: CSARSTMGLAEITDTQYF. CDR3 nucleotides: TGCAGTGCTAGGAGTACCATGGGACTAGCAGAGATCACAGATACGCAGTATTTT.

This sequence joins TRBV2 and TRBJ1-1; D remains ambiguous. From germline, CDR1 is SNHLY and CDR2 FYNNEI. Trimming cost V 1 base and J 3 bases, with 9 bases left between them. There are 14 residues in the CDR3. CDR3 sequence (DNA): TGTGCCAGCAGTGAAGTCGGCGGGTACACTGAAGCTTTCTTT. Residues: CASSEVGGYTEAFF. Filled out from reference TRBV2 and TRBJ1-1, the complete variable domain reads EPEVTQTPSHQVTQMGQEVILRCVPISNHLYFYWYRQILGQKVEFLVSFYNNEISEKSEIFDDQFSVERPDGSNFTLKIRSTKLEDSAMYFCASSEVGGYTEAFFGQGTRLTVV.